This entry is about one TCR beta chain. TCRdb itself ran the 5' RACE reads through MiXCR, one entry per CDR3 protein. The sample includes 100,000 to 150,000 distinct CDR3 sequences, about 8.8% of them seen just once. The data are from a study of T cells after yellow fever vaccination. The wider study: When fractions had low cell numbers, they were prepared with SMART-Seq v4 Ultra Low Input.

Per the germline V gene, CDR1 is SEHNR and CDR2 is FQNEAQ (reference sequence). V was pared by 5 bases and J by 7 bases, with 15 bases between. The CDR3 is 14 residues long. The source is a man aged 18 to 30 who received the YFV17D yellow fever vaccine. The V gene is TRBV7-9, the J gene TRBJ1-5; D might be TRBD1 (5 bases). This material consisted of CD8+ T cells sorted from PBMCs, taken on the day of the yellow fever booster vaccination. The CDR3 nucleotides are TGTGCCAGCAGCCCACCTGGGGCAAGGCAGCCCCAGCATTTT. Encoded protein: CASSPPGARQPQHF.